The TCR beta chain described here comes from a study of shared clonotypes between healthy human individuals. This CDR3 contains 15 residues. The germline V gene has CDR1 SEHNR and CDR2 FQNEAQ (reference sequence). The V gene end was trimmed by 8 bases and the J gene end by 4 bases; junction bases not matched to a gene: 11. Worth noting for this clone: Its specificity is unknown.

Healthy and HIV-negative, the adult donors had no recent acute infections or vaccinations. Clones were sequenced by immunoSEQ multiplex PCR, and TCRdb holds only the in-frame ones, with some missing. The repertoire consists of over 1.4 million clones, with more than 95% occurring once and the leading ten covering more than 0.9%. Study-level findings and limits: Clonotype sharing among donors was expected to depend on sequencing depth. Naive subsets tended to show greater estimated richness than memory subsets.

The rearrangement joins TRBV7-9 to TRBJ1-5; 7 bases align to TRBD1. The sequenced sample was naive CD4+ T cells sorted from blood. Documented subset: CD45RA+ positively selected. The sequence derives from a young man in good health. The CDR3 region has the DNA TGTGCCAGCCAGGGGGGGGCGTATTCGAATCAGCCCCAGCATTTT. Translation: CASQGGAYSNQPQHF.